The 28 T cell receptor beta chains listed next were all sequenced from one sample in a study of PD-1 blockade in classical Hodgkin lymphoma. Some clones are missing from TCRdb's copy, which holds only in-frame ones; the method was immunoSEQ multiplex PCR. The table has 55,000 to 80,000 clones, roughly 88% seen once. Relapse was seen in all patients after autologous stem cell transplantation, and brentuximab vedotin exposure was variable. This sample comprised peripheral blood mononuclear cells (PBMCs), obtained at baseline. These TCRs come from a human donor with classical Hodgkin lymphoma.

This clone was recorded only once. The V and J genes are TRBV28 and TRBJ1-3; 8 nucleotides line up with TRBD1. The CDR3 loop spans 16 amino acids. Germline CDR1 MDHEN, CDR2 SYDVKM. V lost 5 bases to trimming and J lost 4 bases; unmatched junction nucleotides: 10. CDR3 DNA sequence: TGTGCCAGCAGTCCCAGGGGGCGCGGGATGGGAAACACCATATATTTT. Translation: CASSPRGRGMGNTIYF.

The rearrangement links TRBV9 to TRBJ2-1; no clear D gene. The germline V and J ends were trimmed by 0 bases and 5 bases, with 15 bases remaining between them. This CDR3 has 16 amino acids. Germline CDR1 is SGDLS and CDR2 is YYNGEE. CDR3 DNA: TGTGCCAGCAGCGTAGGCCGAGCCCCATGGGACAATGAGCAGTTCTTC. Its protein is CASSVGRAPWDNEQFF.

The CDR3 region is CASSLGAGVLYGYTF. The CDR3 DNA is TGTGCCAGCAGTTTAGGGGCAGGGGTTCTCTATGGCTACACCTTC. The chain carries TRBV28 and TRBJ1-2; perhaps TRBD1 as D (6 bases). Trimming took 2 bases from V and 4 from J, leaving 14 bases between them. The length of the CDR3 is 15 residues. Germline CDR1 MDHEN, CDR2 SYDVKM.

The chain carries TRBV30 and TRBJ1-2, with 8 bases matching TRBD1. The CDR3 has 13 residues. The V gene's germline CDR1 is GTSNPN and CDR2 SVGIG (reference sequence). The ends lost 2 bases at V and 6 bases at J; junction bases unmatched: 5. The CDR3 region is CAWSTTGAHGYTF. The CDR3 DNA follows: TGTGCCTGGAGTACGACAGGGGCGCATGGCTACACCTTC. The whole variable domain, remainder taken from reference TRBV30 and TRBJ1-2, is SQTIHQWPATLVQPVGSPLSLECTVEGTSNPNLYWYRQAAGRGLQLLFYSVGIGQISSEVPQNLSASRPQDRQFILSSKKLLLSDSGFYLCAWSTTGAHGYTFGSGTRLTVV.

The CDR3, as DNA: TGTGCCAGCTCGTCCAGGGGTGAATCCTATAATTCACCCCTCCACTTT. This encodes CASSSRGESYNSPLHF. This rearrangement joins TRBV19 to TRBJ1-6; D is possibly TRBD1 (6 bases). The CDR3 is 16 amino acids. The V gene lost 9 bases and the J gene lost 1 base, with 16 bases spanning the gap. Per the germline V gene, CDR1 is LNHDA and CDR2 is SQIVND (reference sequence).

This clone was observed once. The chain combines TRBV6-7 with TRBJ1-1; D not resolved. TRBV6-7 is noted as an ORF with a role that remains uncertain. The CDR3 has 14 amino acids. The V end lost 2 bases, the J end lost 0 bases, and 7 bases lay between the germline ends. In DNA, the CDR3 is TGTGCCAGCAGTTACGACGGATTGAACACTGAAGCTTTCTTT. Translating gives CASSYDGLNTEAFF.

This chain links TRBV9 with TRBJ1-1; D is unclear. Per germline, CDR1 SGDLS and CDR2 YYNGEE. The CDR3 spans 15 residues. V dropped 0 bases and J dropped 1 base, with 10 bases sitting between them. The CDR3 nucleotides are TGTGCCAGCAGCGTAGCCGAAGGCGGGAACACTGAAGCTTTCTTT. It is translated as CASSVAEGGNTEAFF.

The V call is TRBV5-4, the J call TRBJ2-3, with 9 nucleotides matching TRBD2. The V gene end was trimmed by 4 bases and the J gene end by 0 bases; junction bases not matched to a gene: 12. Germline V gene lookup returns CDR1 SGHNT and CDR2 YYREEE (reference sequence). The CDR3 is 18 amino acids. The CDR3 loop is CASSPGGRGGWSTDTQYF. The CDR3, as DNA: TGTGCCAGCAGCCCTGGAGGGCGGGGGGGCTGGAGCACAGATACGCAGTATTTT.

The J gene is TRBJ1-4, the V gene TRBV28; tentative D call: TRBD1 (5 bases). Germline CDR1 MDHEN, CDR2 SYDVKM. CDR3 length: 14 amino acids. The V and J ends lost 3 bases and 7 bases respectively, with 12 bases between them. This CDR3 reads CASSLWGMGEKLFF. CDR3 nucleotide sequence: TGTGCCAGCAGTTTGTGGGGGATGGGTGAAAAACTGTTTTTT.

The chain uses TRBV19 and TRBJ2-6, with TRBD1 matching over 7 bases. This CDR3 has 16 residues. After removal of 7 bases from V and 0 bases from J, the junction contained 6 bases not matched to a gene. Germline-derived CDR1 and CDR2 are LNHDA and SQIVND (reference sequence). The CDR3: CASTTGLTSGANVLTF. DNA of the CDR3: TGTGCCAGTACGACAGGGCTTACCTCTGGGGCCAACGTCCTGACTTTC.

The V and J genes are TRBV10-2 and TRBJ2-7; TRBD2 matches 9 bases. The CDR3 contains 13 residues. Looked up from germline, CDR1 is WSHSY and CDR2 is SAAADI. Losses at the gene ends were 8 bases for V and 3 bases for J; bases not matched to a gene: 5. The CDR3 spells CASLAGVNYEQYF. Here the CDR3 DNA reads TGCGCCAGCTTAGCGGGGGTTAACTACGAGCAGTACTTC.

The chain is built from TRBV2 and TRBJ2-7; tentative D call: TRBD1 (6 bases). CDR3 length: 16 amino acids. Germline V gene sequence: CDR1 SNHLY, CDR2 FYNNEI. V lost 3 bases, J lost 1 base, and 16 bases lay in between. CDR3 nucleotides: TGTGCCAGCAGTGATTCCCAGGGGAAAGTATCCTACGAGCAGTACTTC. Translation gives CASSDSQGKVSYEQYF. Together with reference TRBV2 and TRBJ2-7, the CDR3 gives the full variable domain: EPEVTQTPSHQVTQMGQEVILRCVPISNHLYFYWYRQILGQKVEFLVSFYNNEISEKSEIFDDQFSVERPDGSNFTLKIRSTKLEDSAMYFCASSDSQGKVSYEQYFGPGTRLTVT.

V usage is TRBV7-2 and J usage is TRBJ2-1; possibly TRBD2 for D (7 bases). Germline CDR1 is SGHTA and CDR2 is FQGNSA. The CDR3 totals 15 residues. Trimming removed 2 bases from V and 2 bases from J, with 10 bases in between. The CDR3 DNA reads as TGTGCCAGCAGCTTAATCGGGGGGCCCTACAATGAGCAGTTCTTC. Its protein product is CASSLIGGPYNEQFF. Complete variable domain (other parts from reference TRBV7-2 and TRBJ2-1): GAGVSQSPSNKVTEKGKDVELRCDPISGHTALYWYRQSLGQGLEFLIYFQGNSAPDKSGLPSDRFSAERTGGSVSTLTIQRTQQEDSAVYLCASSLIGGPYNEQFFGPGTRLTVL.

This clone was observed a single time. The rearrangement joins TRBV28 to TRBJ2-7, with TRBD2 identical over 7 bases. J gave up 6 bases and V 3 bases, and 11 bases lay outside the gene matches. From germline, CDR1 is MDHEN and CDR2 SYDVKM. This CDR3 contains 15 residues. DNA of the CDR3: TGTGCCAGCAGTTTCCGCAAGAGGGGAGGGATCGAGCAGTACTTC. Its translation: CASSFRKRGGIEQYF.

The rearrangement joins TRBV10-3 to TRBJ1-1; no firm D call. The CDR3 contains 14 residues. Trimming shortened V by 7 bases and J by 2 bases, and 14 bases separated the two germline ends. Germline CDR1 reads ENHRY; CDR2 reads SYGVKD. The DNA of the CDR3 is TGTGCCATCACCCCGACGGGCCCCAACACTGAAGCTTTCTTT. Encoded protein: CAITPTGPNTEAFF.

The genes are TRBV7-9 and TRBJ2-1, with 8 bases lining up with TRBD2. The CDR3 totals 15 residues. Germline V gives CDR1 SEHNR, CDR2 FQNEAQ (reference sequence). V shed 2 bases, J shed 4 bases, and the junction held 4 bases outside the gene matches. This CDR3 reads CASSLNSGVYNEQFF. DNA of the CDR3: TGTGCCAGCAGCTTAAATAGCGGGGTATACAATGAGCAGTTCTTC. Full variable domain (missing parts from reference TRBV7-9 and TRBJ2-1): DTGVSQNPRHKITKRGQNVTFRCDPISEHNRLYWYRQTLGQGPEFLTYFQNEAQLEKSRLLSDRFSAERPKGSFSTLEIQRTEQGDSAMYLCASSLNSGVYNEQFFGPGTRLTVL.

V gene TRBV6-4 combines with J gene TRBJ2-7; D is possibly TRBD1 (6 bases). From germline, CDR1 is MRHNA and CDR2 SNTAGT. Trimming cost V 3 bases and J 6 bases, with 9 bases left between them. The CDR3 extends over 12 amino acids. The CDR3 sequence: CASSEQGGEQYF. For the CDR3, the DNA is TGTGCCAGCAGTGAACAGGGCGGCGAGCAGTACTTC.

This chain joins TRBV28 and TRBJ2-3; perhaps D is TRBD1 or TRBD2 (5 bases each). Trimming shortened V by 3 bases and J by 5 bases, and 12 bases separated the two germline ends. The germline CDR1 and CDR2 sequences are MDHEN and SYDVKM. The CDR3 loop spans 14 amino acids. In DNA, the CDR3 is TGTGCCAGCAGTTTTGAGGGGCTTGGAGATACGCAGTATTTT. It codes for CASSFEGLGDTQYF.

The CDR3: CASSYSDNNSPLHF. In DNA form, the CDR3 reads TGTGCCAGCAGTTACTCTGATAATAATTCACCCCTCCACTTT. The V gene is TRBV6-5, the J gene TRBJ1-6; unclear D gene. The ends were cut back, 0 bases at V and 5 bases at J, with 5 bases in the middle. The germline gives CDR1 MNHEY, CDR2 SVGAGI. This CDR3 comprises 14 residues.

In its sample, this clone was seen once. J is TRBJ2-7 and V is TRBV9, with a weak D call TRBD1 (6 bases). The V gene's germline CDR1 is SGDLS and CDR2 YYNGEE. The CDR3 runs to 16 residues. Between the trimmed V and J ends, which lost 0 bases and 1 base, there was a span of 14 bases. CDR3 sequence reads: CASSVVEGTTSYEQYF. CDR3 coding DNA: TGTGCCAGCAGCGTAGTAGAGGGGACAACATCCTACGAGCAGTACTTC. Complete variable domain (other parts from reference TRBV9 and TRBJ2-7): DSGVTQTPKHLITATGQRVTLRCSPRSGDLSVYWYQQSLDQGLQFLIQYYNGEERAKGNILERFSAQQFPDLHSELNLSSLELGDSALYFCASSVVEGTTSYEQYFGPGTRLTVT.

The CDR3 bases are TGTGCCAGCAGTGACCCGTTTTCCCCTCATGGCTACACCTTC. This sequence encodes CASSDPFSPHGYTF. The chain carries TRBV6-4 and TRBJ1-2; D remains ambiguous. The CDR3 totals 14 residues. V shed 2 bases and J shed 6 bases, with 13 bases lying between them. Per germline, CDR1 MRHNA and CDR2 SNTAGT.

The V call is TRBV2, the J call TRBJ1-1; D is ambiguous. CDR3 length: 13 residues. The germline CDR1 and CDR2 sequences are SNHLY and FYNNEI. Deletions cut 5 bases from V and 6 bases from J, with 13 bases between. The CDR3 region is CASSYMGDPEAFF. The CDR3 DNA reads as TGTGCCAGCAGTTACATGGGTGACCCTGAAGCTTTCTTT. The full variable domain, rest sourced from reference TRBV2 and TRBJ1-1, is EPEVTQTPSHQVTQMGQEVILRCVPISNHLYFYWYRQILGQKVEFLVSFYNNEISEKSEIFDDQFSVERPDGSNFTLKIRSTKLEDSAMYFCASSYMGDPEAFFGQGTRLTVV.

The chain joins TRBV30 to TRBJ1-2; no firm D call. The ends were cut back, 0 bases at V and 0 bases at J, with 11 bases in the middle. Looked up from germline, CDR1 is GTSNPN and CDR2 is SVGIG (reference sequence). This CDR3 spans 15 amino acids. The CDR3 here is CAWSVPRLTNYGYTF. Written as DNA, the CDR3 is TGTGCCTGGAGTGTACCCAGGCTAACTAACTATGGCTACACCTTC.

CDR3 coding DNA: TGTGCCACCAGCAGAGAAGGAACAACGGCTTTCTTT. It translates to CATSREGTTAFF. The chain couples TRBV15 to TRBJ1-1, with D unresolved. Trimming cost V 0 bases and J 11 bases, with 10 bases left between them. The CDR3 sequence is 12 residues long. Germline CDR1 LNHNV, CDR2 YYDKDF (reference sequence).

V gene TRBV29-1 combines with J gene TRBJ1-2; 8 positions match TRBD1. Per germline, CDR1 SQVTM and CDR2 ANQGSEA. The CDR3 totals 16 residues. V shed 4 bases, J shed 2 bases, and the junction held 12 bases outside the gene matches. The CDR3 region is CSVGSWDRLRNYGYTF. The CDR3 DNA is TGCAGCGTTGGGTCTTGGGACAGGCTACGGAACTATGGCTACACCTTC.

This rearrangement joins TRBV2 to TRBJ1-3; the D is unclear. The CDR3 is 13 amino acids. Germline loops: CDR1 SNHLY, CDR2 FYNNEI. V was cut by 7 bases and J by 2 bases, with 9 bases left in between. CDR3 in DNA: TGTGCCAGCAATGCAGTGACTGGAAACACCATATATTTT. Protein: CASNAVTGNTIYF.

This rearrangement joins TRBV29-1 to TRBJ1-1; TRBD1 aligns across 7 bases. The V and J ends lost 8 bases and 5 bases, in that order; junction bases with no gene match: 8. The CDR3 sequence is 12 residues long. Per germline, CDR1 SQVTM and CDR2 ANQGSEA. Here the CDR3 reads CSLQGISTEAFF. Written as DNA, the CDR3 is TGCAGCTTACAGGGGATTAGTACTGAAGCTTTCTTT.

J is TRBJ1-1 and V is TRBV25-1; no clear D gene. The CDR3 is 13 residues long. Germline CDR1 is MGHDK and CDR2 is SYGVNS. V dropped 4 bases and J dropped 4 bases, with 10 bases sitting between them. The CDR3 nucleotides read TGTGCCAGCAGTGGAAGGGTAGGCACTGAAGCTTTCTTT. As protein: CASSGRVGTEAFF.